What follows are 16 T cell receptor beta chains derived from one specimen sequenced in a study of blood T cell repertoires in COVID-19. Repertoires were generated with immunoSEQ multiplex PCR, while TCRdb's copy carries only in-frame clones and drops some. The sample has about 68,000 clones, 85% to 90% seen once. Sequencing was done on a sample of peripheral blood. The receptors originated from a man aged 50 or older with active COVID-19.

The rearrangement joins TRBV10-3 to TRBJ2-1, with TRBD2 matching over 11 bases. V lost 10 bases and J lost 0; bases outside the gene matches: 2. This CDR3 is 14 amino acids long. The germline V gene has CDR1 ENHRY and CDR2 SYGVKD. CDR3 nucleotide sequence: TGTGCCACCACTAGCGGGAGCTCCTACAATGAGCAGTTCTTC. Translating gives CATTSGSSYNEQFF.

This clone was observed once. The rearrangement joins TRBV5-8 to TRBJ1-2; tentative D call: TRBD1 (5 bases). CDR1 SGHTS and CDR2 YDEGEE come from the germline V gene. Trimming stripped 0 bases from V and 2 bases from J, with 8 bases between. The CDR3 spans 14 residues. The CDR3 region is CASSLGYRNYGYTF. DNA for the CDR3: TGTGCCAGCAGCTTGGGATACAGGAACTATGGCTACACCTTC.

The chain links TRBV9 to TRBJ1-5, with unresolved D. CDR3 length equals 15 residues. Trimming shortened V by 4 bases and J by 2 bases, and 13 bases separated the two germline ends. Germline V gene data show CDR1 as SGDLS and CDR2 as YYNGEE. The CDR3 loop reads CASSPHGEGNQPQHF. The CDR3 region has the DNA TGTGCCAGCAGCCCCCACGGGGAGGGCAATCAGCCCCAGCATTTT.

The chain links TRBV11-2 to TRBJ1-2; TRBD1 is a possible D gene (5 bases). This CDR3 contains 14 residues. In germline, CDR1 is SGHAT, CDR2 FQNNGV. V gave up 0 bases and J gave up 6 bases, with 11 bases separating them. CDR3 residues: CASSLDRVNHGYTF. The CDR3 DNA is TGTGCCAGCAGCTTAGACAGGGTAAACCATGGCTACACCTTC.

V is TRBV6-2 or TRBV6-3 and J is TRBJ2-7; D possibly corresponds to TRBD2 (6 bases). Trimming shortened V by 6 bases and J by 4 bases, and 10 bases separated the two germline ends. Per germline, CDR1 MNHEY and CDR2 SVGEGT. This CDR3 spans 12 amino acids. The CDR3 protein is CASSPRGYEQYF. CDR3 bases: TGTGCCAGCAGCCCCCGGGGGTACGAGCAGTACTTC.

This chain connects TRBV4-1 to TRBJ1-2; D gene uncertain. The CDR3 length is 14 residues. Germline loops: CDR1 MGHRA, CDR2 YSYEKL. V was shortened by 1 base and J by 6 bases, with 12 bases between the two germline ends. The CDR3 nucleotides are TGCGCCAGCAGCCAAGGAGATGCGGGAAATGGCTACACCTTC. Translated, it gives CASSQGDAGNGYTF.

The chain combines TRBV6-5 with TRBJ1-1, with a weak D call TRBD1 (6 bases). V was pared by 0 bases and J by 2 bases, with 7 bases between. The CDR3 length is 14 residues. Germline CDR1 and CDR2: MNHEY and SVGAGI. The chain's CDR3 is CASSYSTGNTEAFF. The CDR3 DNA follows: TGTGCCAGCAGTTACTCGACAGGAAACACTGAAGCTTTCTTT.

The chain joins TRBV5-1 to TRBJ2-5, with 8 positions matching TRBD2. The germline CDR1 and CDR2 sequences are SGHRS and YFSETQ. J lost 5 bases, V lost 6 bases, and 6 bases had no gene match. There are 13 residues in the CDR3. CDR3 sequence (DNA): TGCGCCAGCACCGGAGCGGGGGCGGAGACCCAGTACTTC. Translation gives CASTGAGAETQYF.

This chain links TRBV7-6 with TRBJ2-5, with 12 positions matching TRBD2. V lost 8 bases, J lost 3 bases, and 7 bases stayed unmatched. Germline CDR1 SGHVS, CDR2 FNYEAQ. The CDR3 extends over 15 amino acids. CDR3 DNA: TGTGCCAGCCGATTCGCTAGCGGGGGGGAAGAGACCCAGTACTTC. This gives the protein CASRFASGGEETQYF.

The rearrangement uses TRBV18 and TRBJ2-5, with TRBD2 matching 12 bases. The CDR3 sequence is 15 residues long. Trimming removed 1 base from V and 5 bases from J; junction bases left unmatched: 2. Germline CDR1 and CDR2: KGHSH and LQKENI. CDR3 residues: CASSPQLAGGETQYF. The DNA of the CDR3 is TGTGCCAGCTCACCACAACTAGCGGGGGGTGAGACCCAGTACTTC.

The chain recombines TRBV7-8 with TRBJ2-2, with 7 bases identical to TRBD2. Germline assignment: CDR1 SGHVS and CDR2 FQNEAQ. V dropped 7 bases and J dropped 1; count of bases not matched to a gene: 12. This CDR3 has 17 residues. Here the CDR3 DNA reads TGTGCCAGCACCCTTAGGGGCGGCGGGGGGAACACCGGGGAGCTGTTTTTT. Encoded protein: CASTLRGGGGNTGELFF.

V is TRBV9 and J is TRBJ2-3; 8 nucleotides line up with TRBD2. Germline trimming cut 0 bases from V and 5 bases from J; bases unmatched to any gene: 8. The CDR3 is made up of 16 amino acids. CDR1 SGDLS and CDR2 YYNGEE come from the germline V gene. CDR3: CASSVGVASGLDTQYF. Here the CDR3 DNA reads TGTGCCAGCAGCGTAGGAGTCGCTAGCGGGCTAGATACGCAGTATTTT.

The chain is built from TRBV30 and TRBJ1-5; 12 bases are shared with TRBD1. Germline loops: CDR1 GTSNPN, CDR2 SVGIG (reference sequence). Losses at the gene ends were 1 base for V and 5 bases for J; bases not matched to a gene: 6. The CDR3 totals 16 residues. CDR3 residues: CAWSEFGTGGDQPQHF. CDR3 DNA: TGTGCCTGGAGTGAATTCGGGACAGGGGGCGATCAGCCCCAGCATTTT.

The chain has TRBV12-3 or TRBV12-4 and TRBJ1-2; no firm D call. The CDR3 has 12 amino acids. V was shortened by 8 bases and J by 3 bases, with 10 bases between the two germline ends. In DNA form, the CDR3 reads TGTGCCAGCTCTTCAGAAGACTATGGCTACACCTTC. Residues: CASSSEDYGYTF.

This clone was observed once. This chain joins TRBV10-3 and TRBJ2-3; maybe TRBD1 (6 bases). The CDR3 runs 18 residues. V was clipped by 10 bases and J by 0 bases, with 26 bases between them. Germline assignment: CDR1 ENHRY and CDR2 SYGVKD. The CDR3, as DNA: TGTGCCACCGCGACGCTACCAAAGACAGGAATTAGCACAGATACGCAGTATTTT. It is translated as CATATLPKTGISTDTQYF.

The genes are TRBV10-3 and TRBJ2-7; TRBD2 matches 11 bases. The V and J ends lost 6 bases and 4 bases, in that order; junction bases with no gene match: 5. CDR1 and CDR2 (germline): ENHRY, SYGVKD. The CDR3 sequence is 14 residues long. Written as DNA, the CDR3 is TGTGCCATCAGACTGACTAGCGGGGTTTACGAGCAGTACTTC. Residues: CAIRLTSGVYEQYF.